This T cell receptor (beta chain) was documented in a study of blood T cell repertoires in COVID-19. On the study more broadly: There were acute and convalescent COVID-19 samples, and they came from the United States, Italy and Spain.

Germline V CDR1 and CDR2: SGHRS, YFSETQ. The CDR3 contains 15 residues. V dropped 2 bases and J dropped 2; count of bases not matched to a gene: 2. Source study methods: Using reference gene primer amplification, nucleated cell counts were estimated. TCRdb keeps only in-frame clones here, not all; method: immunoSEQ multiplex PCR. V, J and clone size are those of that table, while D and trimming were read from the DNA. Altogether about 36,000 clones are present, about 77% being singletons, with the ten largest covering approximately 32%. Sequencing was done on a sample of peripheral blood. This receptor was obtained from a man between 60 and 75 years old with acute or convalescent COVID-19. The chain has TRBV5-1 and TRBJ1-4; TRBD1 aligns across 8 bases. As DNA, the CDR3 is TGCGCCAGCAGCTTAACAGGGGGGACTAATGAAAAACTGTTTTTT. Its translation is CASSLTGGTNEKLFF. The variable domain in full, completed from reference TRBV5-1 and TRBJ1-4, reads KAGVTQTPRYLIKTRGQQVTLSCSPISGHRSVSWYQQTPGQGLQFLFEYFSETQRNKGNFPGRFSGRQFSNSRSEMNVSTLELGDSALYLCASSLTGGTNEKLFFGSGTQLSVL.